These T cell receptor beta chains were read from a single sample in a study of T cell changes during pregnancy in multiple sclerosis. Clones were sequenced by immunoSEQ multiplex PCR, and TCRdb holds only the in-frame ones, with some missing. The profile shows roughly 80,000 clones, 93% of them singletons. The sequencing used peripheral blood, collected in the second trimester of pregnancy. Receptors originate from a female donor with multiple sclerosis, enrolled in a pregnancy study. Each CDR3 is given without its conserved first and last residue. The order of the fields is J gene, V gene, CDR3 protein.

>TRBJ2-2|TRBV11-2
ASSLGANTGELF
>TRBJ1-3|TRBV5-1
ASSLGQGNGNTIY
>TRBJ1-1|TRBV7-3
ASSPTGVRNTEAF
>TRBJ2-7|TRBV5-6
ASSLGSGGFNEQY
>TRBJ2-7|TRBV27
ASSSPGTGFHEQY
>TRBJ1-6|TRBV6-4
ASSDRGTGWSYNSPLH
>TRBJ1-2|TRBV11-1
ASSQDRGQNYGYT
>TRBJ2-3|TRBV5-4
ASSNGQSTDTQY
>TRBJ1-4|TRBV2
ASSRDRGRGGAKLF
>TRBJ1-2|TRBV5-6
ASSLRPRGGYT
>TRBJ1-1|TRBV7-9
ASSHPTAQGNTEAF
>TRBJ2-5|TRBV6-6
ASSYRTGQETQY
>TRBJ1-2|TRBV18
ASSPPSRDSTYGYT
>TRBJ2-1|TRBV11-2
ASSNQQGTVNEQF
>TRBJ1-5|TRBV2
ASNPGVSNQPQH
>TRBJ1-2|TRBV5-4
ASRSAGGLGYGYT
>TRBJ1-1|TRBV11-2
ASSLQLSSNTEAF
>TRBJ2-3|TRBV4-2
ASSLPLPGQGETDTQY
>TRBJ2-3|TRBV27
ASSPIRVGTDTQY
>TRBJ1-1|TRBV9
ASSVSHYTEAF
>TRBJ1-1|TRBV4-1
ASSPRTLRTEAF
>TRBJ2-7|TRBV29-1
SVKTSGTYEQY
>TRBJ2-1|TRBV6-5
ATGAGGPYNEQF
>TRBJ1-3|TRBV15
ATSRDNRLSGNTIY
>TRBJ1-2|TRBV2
ASSPQGGYGYT
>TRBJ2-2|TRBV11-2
ASSVRLVAGELF
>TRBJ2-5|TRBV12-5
ASGLGSAGTQY
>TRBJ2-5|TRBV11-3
ASSLRSSGQETQY
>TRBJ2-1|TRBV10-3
AITLGLTNEQF
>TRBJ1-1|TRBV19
ASSMYESLMTEAF
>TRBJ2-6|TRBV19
ASRQGQGYSGANVLT
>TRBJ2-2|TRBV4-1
ASSPFPKGLPGELF
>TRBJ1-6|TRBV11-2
ASSLNNSPLH
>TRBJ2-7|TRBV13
ASSLAGINEQY
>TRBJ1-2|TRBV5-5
ASSPYRDRVHYT
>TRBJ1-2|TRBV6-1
ASSAGQGNYGYT
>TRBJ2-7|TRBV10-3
ATVLGHEQY
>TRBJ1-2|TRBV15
ATSRTQVNYGYT
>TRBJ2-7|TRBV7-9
ASSQGLADPMGQY
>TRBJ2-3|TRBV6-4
ASSDWAGDTQY
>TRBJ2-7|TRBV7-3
ASSIPGGEQY
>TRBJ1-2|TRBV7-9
ASSLAQPLSINYGYT
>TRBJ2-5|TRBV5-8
ASSSVKTSGGGETQY
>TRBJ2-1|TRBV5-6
ASSPDSYNEQF
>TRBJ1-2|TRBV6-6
ASSYPAGSWYDGYT
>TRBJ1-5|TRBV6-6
ASSFGQGRGNQPQH
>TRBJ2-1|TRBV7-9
ASSSRTGSLYNEQF
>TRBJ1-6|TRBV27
ASTRRRDRDYSPLH
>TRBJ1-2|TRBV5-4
ASSLEASLVNYGYT
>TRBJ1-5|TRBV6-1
ASSEAHWQKNQPQH
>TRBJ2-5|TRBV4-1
ASSQAGRDRGLETQY
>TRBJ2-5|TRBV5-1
ASSLAGRGQETQY
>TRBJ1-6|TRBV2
ASSDMGPSSYNSPLH
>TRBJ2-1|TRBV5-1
ASSFSGGAHNEQF
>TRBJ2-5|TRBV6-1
ASSEVLRAGQETQY
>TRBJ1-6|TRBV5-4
ASSSTGEGSPLH
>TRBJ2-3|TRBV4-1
ASSQQEKGADTQY
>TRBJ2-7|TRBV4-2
ASSQDLRTGGEQY
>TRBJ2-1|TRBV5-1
ASSLIPLIGRGDEQF